This TCR beta chain was sequenced during a study of shared clonotypes between healthy human individuals (TCRdb year 2020). Background on the whole study: The cohort comprised a couple of women and a few men aged 18 to 49 years. For each donor, CD4 naive and CD4 memory were each given three plates, CD8 naive was given two plates, and CD8 memory was given one plate. To estimate repertoire size and how much clonotypes are shared between individuals, the study performed deep sequencing of blood TCR repertoires from a few healthy adults. Libraries were prepared and TCR repertoires were sequenced by different laboratories using diverse techniques, in order to increase sequencing depth and limit assay-specific biases. Per donor, leukapheresis produced somewhere between about 0.9 and 9.5 billion PBMCs. General findings and caveats noted by the study authors: Rarefaction of sorted-subset datasets indicated incomplete sequencing despite the large sequencing depth. Pairwise subsampling indicated that sequencing depth was expected to affect the degree of clonotype sharing among donors. Approximately 5% of naive CD4, 3.5% of naive CD8, roughly 2.5% of memory CD4, and about 0.4% of memory CD8 clonotypes were shared across several donors. Naive subsets generally had larger estimated clonotype richness than memory subsets. Because the study included only a small number of donors, the genetic and exposure-history diversity represented was limited. Sampling was restricted to blood, and TCR repertoires in tissues likely differ from the TCR repertoires found in blood. Clonotypes shared by all four sorted-subset donors showed higher generation probabilities than non-shared clonotypes.

On this clone itself: The specificity of this receptor is unknown. Base quality data are lacking; no much larger clone is found one base away.

Using the deep immunoSEQ assay, TCR CDR3 regions were amplified from genomic DNA by multiplex PCR. For each cell subset, the extracted genomic DNA was distributed evenly across all wells of several immunoSEQ 96-well plates, and each plate served as one replicate. Each replicate PCR for sorted subsets received roughly 0.2 ug genomic DNA, equal to 28,000 or so T cell genomes. Purified libraries were quantified with a Qubit 3.0 fluorometer, sized on a Bioanalyzer 2100, and re-quantified with the KAPA Library Quantification kit. Every immunoSEQ 96-well plate was sequenced on a dedicated single-read 150-cycle Illumina NextSeq 550 flow cell. As for the original processing: Because the immunoSEQ output held only junctional sequences and lacked quality scores, the filtering could not match the filtering applied to full-length reads. Sequences were annotated with PyIR, a Python wrapper for IgBLAST v1.9, using IMGT germline references to assign V/J genes and CDR3. Reads were removed for weak V/J assignments (E-value above 1e-6), missing CDR3, stop codons, out-of-frame junctions, or ambiguous translated residues. V3J clonotypes were defined by identical inferred V gene, J gene, and CDR3 amino acid sequence. To compute the percentage overlap between repertoires, the number of shared unique clonotypes was divided by the size of the smaller repertoire. Repertoire richness was assessed with RTK rarefaction, the Chao1 estimator, and Recon v2.1 estimates of unobserved clonotypes. OLGA was used to compute generation probabilities for all TCRbeta clonotypes that the gDNA method yielded from a handful of donors. Drawn from immuneACCESS, this table holds only the in-frame rearrangements with V and J called that TCRdb kept. Clones are partly lost; checked studies trace under half to an unresolved V gene and leave the rest unexplained. D and trimming come from the DNA, and the V and J calls and clone size come from that table. The sample table contains just over 2,000,000 clones; only one count was recorded for 85% to 95% of them. The ten most abundant clones make up more than 0.1% of the sample.

From the germline V gene, CDR1 is SQVTM and CDR2 is ANQGSEA. The cysteine opens and the phenylalanine closes a CDR3 of 12 amino acids. Only the CDR3 part of the read is kept: 36 bases, read in frame from the first base. V was cut back by 4 bases and J by 4 bases, leaving a gap of 10 bases between them. The donors were healthy, HIV-negative adults who had no recently reported acute infections or vaccinations. All donors were Caucasian adults living in Nashville, Tennessee, USA. Magnetic negative selection was used to enrich CD4+ T cells, after which naive cells were positively selected on CD45RA and the negative fraction became the memory subset. Blood was collected by leukapheresis, and PBMCs were isolated by Ficoll-Histopaque density gradient centrifugation and then cryopreserved in liquid nitrogen vapor phase. Analytical flow cytometry was used to check the purity and quantity of every magnetically sorted T cell population. From each sorted fraction, genomic DNA was isolated and quantified by UV absorbance on a Nanodrop 2000c.

The receptor was isolated from a man between 18 and 35 years old in good health. The receptor chain draws on TRBV29-1 and TRBJ1-2; tentative D gene TRBD1, with 5 bases matching. The sample comprised naive CD4+ T cells sorted from blood. The cell subset or site label on this specimen signifies: CD45RA+ positively selected. CDR3 sequence: CSVVGGTYGYTF. The DNA reads TGCAGCGTTGTGGGGGGGACCTATGGCTACACCTTC.